This T cell receptor (beta chain) derives from a study of T cells after yellow fever vaccination. Turning to the study itself: Preparing low-cell-number fractions relied on SMART-Seq v4 Ultra Low Input.

The CDR3 is 12 amino acids. V shed 5 bases and J shed 8 bases, with 9 bases lying between them. To note about this clonotype: Its antigen remains unidentified.

Study observations and caveats: A large majority of primary-vaccination clones showed up again after the booster (under 98% CD4, almost 90% CD8). Overlap between CD4 and CD8 compartments was detected for a small share of clonotypes. Abundant contaminating clonotypes from the bulk population could appear in FACS-sorted repertoires.

TCRdb reprocessed the 5' RACE reads via MiXCR and lists one record per CDR3 protein. Of approximately 510,000 distinct CDR3 sequences listed, 21% were seen once; the top ten hold 16%. This chain joins TRBV12-3 or TRBV12-4 and TRBJ1-4, with D unresolved. The sequence was obtained from a young man who received the YFV17D yellow fever vaccine. This specimen consisted of PBMCs, obtained 21 days after the first yellow fever vaccination. CDR3 in amino acids: CASSDRGEKLFF. The DNA of the CDR3 is TGTGCCAGCAGTGACCGAGGCGAAAAACTGTTTTTT.